The present T cell receptor (beta chain) was sequenced within a study of blood T cell repertoires in COVID-19. Study-wide context: Samples representing acute and convalescent COVID-19 were sourced from the United States, Italy and Spain. Sample material is recorded as cDNA or gDNA derived from T cells, B-cell-depleted T cells, or PBMCs.

The germline V gene has CDR1 GTSNPN and CDR2 SVGIG (reference sequence). Trimming pared 2 bases from V and 6 bases from J, leaving 11 bases between. The CDR3 has 13 residues. Authors' data handling: Amplifying reference gene primers gave estimates of nucleated cell counts. The table came from immunoSEQ multiplex PCR; TCRdb's copy has only in-frame clones and leaves some out. For V, J and clone size, that table is used; D and trimming come from the DNA. Of 140,000 or so clones listed, 80% to 90% were seen once; the top ten hold less than 3.5%. The chain recombines TRBV30 with TRBJ1-5, with a weak D call TRBD1 (5 bases). Sequenced material: peripheral blood. The receptor was derived from a human donor with acute or convalescent COVID-19. The donor label of this sample is uncertain. The CDR3 nucleotides are TGTGCCTGGAGTAGTGGGGGAGGTCAGCCCCAGCATTTT. Translated: CAWSSGGGQPQHF.